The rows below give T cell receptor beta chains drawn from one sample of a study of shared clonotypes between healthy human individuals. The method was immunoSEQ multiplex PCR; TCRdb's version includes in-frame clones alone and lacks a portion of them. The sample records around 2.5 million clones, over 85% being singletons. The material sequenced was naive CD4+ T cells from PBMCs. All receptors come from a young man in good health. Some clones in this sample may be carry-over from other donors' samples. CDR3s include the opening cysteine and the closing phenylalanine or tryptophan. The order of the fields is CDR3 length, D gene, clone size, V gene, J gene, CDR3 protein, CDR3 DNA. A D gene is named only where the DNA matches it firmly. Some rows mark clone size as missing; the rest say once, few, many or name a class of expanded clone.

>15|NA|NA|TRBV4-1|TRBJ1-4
CASSPGAAPDEKLFF
TGCGCCAGCAGCCCGGGGGCCGCACCCGATGAAAAACTGTTTTTT
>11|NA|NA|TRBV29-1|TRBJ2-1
CSVGVYNEQFF
TGCAGCGTTGGGGTCTACAATGAGCAGTTCTTC
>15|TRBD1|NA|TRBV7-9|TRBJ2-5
CASSTGTGLWETQYF
TGTGCCAGCAGCACCGGGACAGGGCTGTGGGAGACCCAGTACTTC
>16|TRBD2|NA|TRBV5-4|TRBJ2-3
CASSLGGRAGTDTQYF
TGTGCCAGCAGCTTGGGCGGGAGGGCCGGGACAGATACGCAGTATTTT
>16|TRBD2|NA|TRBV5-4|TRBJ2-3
CASSRTSGRVVDTQYF
TGTGCCAGCAGCAGAACTAGCGGGAGAGTAGTAGATACGCAGTATTTT
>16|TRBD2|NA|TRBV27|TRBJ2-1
CASSFGSGILNNEQFF
TGTGCCAGCAGTTTCGGTAGCGGGATTCTAAACAATGAGCAGTTCTTC
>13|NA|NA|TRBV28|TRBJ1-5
CASTRIPNQPQHF
TGTGCCAGCACGAGGATCCCCAATCAGCCCCAGCATTTT
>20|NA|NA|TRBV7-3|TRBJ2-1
CASSLLAGSSYRSSYNEQFF
TGTGCCAGCAGCTTATTAGCCGGTTCGTCCTACCGTTCGTCCTACAATGAGCAGTTCTTC
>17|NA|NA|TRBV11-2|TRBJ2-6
CASSPSHRASGANVLTF
TGTGCCAGCAGCCCGTCGCACAGGGCGAGCGGGGCCAACGTCCTGACTTTC
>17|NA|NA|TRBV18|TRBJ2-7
CASSAAFTRAGSYEQYF
TGTGCCAGCTCCGCTGCGTTCACACGGGCGGGTTCCTACGAGCAGTACTTC
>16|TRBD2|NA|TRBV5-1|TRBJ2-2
CASSFLAGSNTGELFF
TGCGCCAGCAGCTTCTTAGCGGGGTCGAACACCGGGGAGCTGTTTTTT
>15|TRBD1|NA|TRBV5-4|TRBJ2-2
CASSPGQGRSGELFF
TGTGCCAGCAGCCCGGGACAGGGGAGGTCCGGGGAGCTGTTTTTT
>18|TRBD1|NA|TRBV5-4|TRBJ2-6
CASSQGGQGPTGANVLTF
TGTGCCAGCAGCCAGGGGGGACAGGGGCCTACTGGGGCCAACGTCCTGACTTTC
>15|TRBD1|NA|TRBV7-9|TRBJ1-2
CASSSQTGGVDGYTF
TGTGCCAGCAGCTCTCAGACAGGGGGAGTGGATGGCTACACCTTC
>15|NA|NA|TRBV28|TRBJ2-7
CASRPPGLANYEQYF
TGTGCCAGCAGACCCCCGGGACTCGCGAACTACGAGCAGTACTTC
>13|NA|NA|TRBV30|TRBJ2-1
CAWNVQKNNEQFF
TGTGCCTGGAACGTACAGAAAAACAATGAGCAGTTCTTC
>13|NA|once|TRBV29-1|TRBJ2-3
CSALPGRTDTQYF
TGCAGCGCCCTGCCTGGTCGCACAGATACGCAGTATTTT
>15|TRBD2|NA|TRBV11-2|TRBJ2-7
CASRRPSGRAHEQYF
TGTGCCAGCAGGCGACCTAGCGGGAGGGCCCACGAGCAGTACTTC
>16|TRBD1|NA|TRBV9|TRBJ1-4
CASSVGQGATNEKLFF
TGTGCCAGCAGCGTAGGACAGGGTGCAACTAATGAAAAACTGTTTTTT
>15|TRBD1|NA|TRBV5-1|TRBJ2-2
CASSSRQGNTGELFF
TGCGCCAGCAGCTCGAGACAGGGGAACACCGGGGAGCTGTTTTTT
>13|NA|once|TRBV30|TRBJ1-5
CAWQPGGNQPQHF
TGTGCCTGGCAACCAGGGGGCAATCAGCCCCAGCATTTT
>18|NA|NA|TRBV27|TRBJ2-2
CASSLKEGAQGNTGELFF
TGTGCCAGCAGTTTAAAGGAGGGGGCGCAAGGGAACACCGGGGAGCTGTTTTTT
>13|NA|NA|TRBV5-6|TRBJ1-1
CASSFDMRGEAFF
TGTGCCAGCAGCTTCGACATGAGGGGCGAAGCTTTCTTT
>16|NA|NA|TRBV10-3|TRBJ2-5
CAISRTGWVSGETQYF
TGTGCCATCAGTCGAACAGGGTGGGTCTCGGGGGAGACCCAGTACTTC
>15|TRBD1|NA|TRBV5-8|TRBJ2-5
CATGDWDRGSLAQYF
TGTGCCACCGGGGACTGGGACAGGGGGAGTTTGGCCCAGTACTTC
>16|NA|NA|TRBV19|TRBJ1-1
CASSNVMWGIATEAFF
TGTGCCAGTAGTAATGTTATGTGGGGGATCGCCACTGAAGCTTTCTTT
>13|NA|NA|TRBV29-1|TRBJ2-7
CSVADRSPGAQYF
TGCAGCGTTGCCGACAGGAGCCCAGGGGCGCAGTACTTC
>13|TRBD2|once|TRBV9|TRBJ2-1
CASSVGLANEQFF
TGTGCCAGCAGCGTCGGACTAGCGAATGAGCAGTTCTTC
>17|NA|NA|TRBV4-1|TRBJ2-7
CASSHTNDKAATYEQYF
TGCGCCAGCAGCCACACGAACGACAAGGCGGCGACCTACGAGCAGTACTTC
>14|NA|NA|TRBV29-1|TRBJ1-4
CSVFTTGFHEKLFF
TGCAGCGTATTTACTACAGGGTTCCATGAAAAACTGTTTTTT
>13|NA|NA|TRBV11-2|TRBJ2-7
CASSLAYFYEQYF
TGTGCCAGCAGCTTAGCGTATTTCTACGAGCAGTACTTC
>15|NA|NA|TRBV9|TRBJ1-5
CASSVGPRRNQPQHF
TGTGCCAGCAGCGTAGGTCCCAGGCGGAATCAGCCCCAGCATTTT
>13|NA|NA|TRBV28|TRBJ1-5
CASNWGSGQPQHF
TGTGCCAGCAATTGGGGTTCGGGACAGCCCCAGCATTTT
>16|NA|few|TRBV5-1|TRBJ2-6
CASSLAGGSGANVLTF
TGCGCCAGCAGCTTGGCCGGGGGCTCTGGGGCCAACGTCCTGACTTTC
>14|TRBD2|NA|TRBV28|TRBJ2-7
CASSTRTSGYEQYF
TGTGCCAGCAGTACGAGGACTAGCGGCTACGAGCAGTACTTC
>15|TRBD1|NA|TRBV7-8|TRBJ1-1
CASSLSAGGGTEAFF
TGTGCCAGCAGCTTATCTGCAGGGGGCGGCACTGAAGCTTTCTTT
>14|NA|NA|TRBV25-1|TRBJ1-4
CASRTTRSSEKLFF
TGTGCCAGCAGGACGACCAGGTCGAGTGAAAAACTGTTTTTT
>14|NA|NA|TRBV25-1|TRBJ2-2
CASSESGRTGELFF
TGTGCCAGCAGTGAATCAGGGCGGACCGGGGAGCTGTTTTTT
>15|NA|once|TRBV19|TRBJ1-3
CASSGATASGNTIYF
TGTGCCAGTAGCGGTGCAACCGCCTCTGGAAACACCATATATTTT
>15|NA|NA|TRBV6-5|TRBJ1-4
CATRLEAGNSEKLFF
TGTGCCACCCGCCTCGAAGCGGGGAACAGTGAAAAACTGTTTTTT